The clone carrying this T cell receptor (beta chain) was observed many times. Its antigen is unknown. Germline V gene sequence: CDR1 SQVTM, CDR2 ANQGSEA. This CDR3 contains 12 residues. After removal of 6 bases from V and 4 bases from J, the junction contained 2 bases not matched to a gene. The data were taken from a study of response to subunit inactivated influenza vaccine. Broader study findings: Authors suggested that a seasonal influenza vaccination recruits few new T cells each time.

TCRdb fed the RT-PCR reads into MiXCR, producing one record per CDR3 protein. The sample includes approximately 250,000 distinct CDR3 sequences, roughly an eighth of them seen just once. Sequenced material: non-naive T cells sorted from PBMCs, taken about 14 days before vaccination. The receptor was derived from a man in his fifties who received an inactivated influenza vaccine. The chain links TRBV29-1 to TRBJ2-5; 10 bases are a match to TRBD1. The DNA of the CDR3 is TGCAGCGTCGACAGGGGGCGAGAGACCCAGTACTTC. Its protein is CSVDRGRETQYF.